The following is a T cell receptor beta chain sequence with its context. The target antigen is unknown. TCR beta CDR3 regions were amplified from RNA. The HTBI primer set drove a first-round RT-PCR of the TCR CDR3. One entry per CDR3 protein, called by TCRdb with MiXCR from the multiplex PCR reads. The sample lists around 610,000 distinct CDR3 sequences, about 15% occurring once. Inclusion characteristics of ophthalmopathy patients comprised a Clinical Activity Score of at least 3, a NOSPECS grade of at least 4, and duration under 3 months. Lactation, pregnancy, other autoimmune disease or uncontrolled infection led to exclusion of patients. Deletions cut 6 bases from V and 8 bases from J, with 23 bases between. The CDR3 length is 16 residues. From germline, CDR1 is LNHDA and CDR2 SQIVND (reference sequence). These data are taken from a study of T cells in Graves' hyperthyroidism and ophthalmopathy.

General study findings and limits: Ophthalmopathy was told apart from stable hyperthyroidism by a 13 V-J model.

J is TRBJ1-5 and V is TRBV19; TRBD1 is a possible D gene (6 bases). The sequence was collected from a middle-aged woman with Graves' ophthalmopathy. The sequencing sample was made of blood. The CDR3 DNA follows: TGTGCCAGTAGCCCGCCGGGAACTACAGGGTACGAGCCCCAGCATTTT. Translated: CASSPPGTTGYEPQHF.